One sample yielded the 8 T cell receptor beta chains listed below, sequenced in a study of OX40 agonist ivuxolimab in advanced cancers. Here immunoSEQ multiplex PCR was the method, and the copy in TCRdb shows in-frame clones only, minus some. The sample has roughly 100,000 clones; around 85% are singletons. This specimen consisted of CD4+ or CD8+ T cells sorted from blood, obtained in a trial of the OX40 agonist ivuxolimab. The receptors stem from an adult with an advanced solid tumor such as melanoma, head and neck, liver or kidney cancer.

This clone occurred a few times. The V and J genes are TRBV7-2 and TRBJ1-6, with 7 bases that match TRBD1. The CDR3 is made up of 13 amino acids. Per the germline V gene, CDR1 is SGHTA and CDR2 is FQGNSA. Germline trimming cut 5 bases from V and 8 bases from J; bases unmatched to any gene: 3. CDR3: CASSRDRDSPLHF. The CDR3, as DNA: TGTGCCAGCAGCCGAGACAGGGATTCACCCCTCCACTTT.

The chain uses TRBV7-9 and TRBJ2-3; TRBD1 aligns across 8 bases. V dropped 5 bases and J dropped 1; count of bases not matched to a gene: 5. CDR1 is SEHNR and CDR2 is FQNEAQ in the germline V gene (reference sequence). CDR3 length equals 15 residues. The CDR3 region is CASSPMGQGTDTQYF. Here the CDR3 DNA reads TGTGCCAGCAGCCCTATGGGACAGGGCACAGATACGCAGTATTTT.

CDR3 in DNA: TGTGCCAGCTCACCAAGTAGTCTAGCCAAAAACATTCAGTACTTC. Translating it yields CASSPSSLAKNIQYF. J is TRBJ2-4 and V is TRBV18, with D unclear. This CDR3 has 15 amino acids. The ends were cut back, 2 bases at V and 0 bases at J, with 8 bases in the middle. CDR1 and CDR2 (germline): KGHSH, LQKENI.

The chain is built from TRBV2 and TRBJ2-5, with D maybe TRBD2 (7 bases). CDR1 SNHLY and CDR2 FYNNEI come from the germline V gene. This CDR3 contains 13 residues. CDR3: CASRGGSLETQYF. The CDR3 DNA reads as TGTGCTTCTAGGGGGGGGTCCCTAGAGACCCAGTACTTC.

The chain is built from TRBV4-1 and TRBJ1-5, with D possibly matching TRBD1 (5 bases). The CDR3 consists of 14 residues. Germline V lookup: CDR1 MGHRA, CDR2 YSYEKL. Between the trimmed V and J ends, which lost 3 bases and 2 bases, there was a span of 8 bases. The CDR3 reads CASSHRAGNQPQHF. CDR3 bases: TGCGCCAGCAGCCACAGGGCGGGCAATCAGCCCCAGCATTTT.

The genes are TRBV6-6 and TRBJ2-1, with 7 bases identical to TRBD1. The CDR3 spans 15 residues. Trimming took 7 bases from V and 4 from J; bases not matched to a gene: 10. Germline values: CDR1 MNHNY, CDR2 SVGAGI (reference sequence). Here the CDR3 DNA reads TGTGCCAGCATCAAGGGGGCTGGCGGGTACAATGAGCAGTTCTTC. Translation gives CASIKGAGGYNEQFF.

The chain couples TRBV13 to TRBJ2-1; 13 bases match TRBD2. Per germline, CDR1 PRHDT and CDR2 FYEKMQ (reference sequence). V shed 4 bases and J 0 bases; nucleotides not matched to a gene: 3. This CDR3 region has 17 residues. The CDR3 loop reads CASSSRLAGGSYNEQFF. The CDR3 region has the DNA TGTGCCAGCAGCTCCCGACTAGCGGGAGGCTCCTACAATGAGCAGTTCTTC.

In DNA, the CDR3 is TGTGCCAGCAGCTTGGGGGACAGCTCCTACGAGCAGTACTTC. Translating gives CASSLGDSSYEQYF. The chain has TRBV5-6 and TRBJ2-7; 7 bases match TRBD1. Germline assignment: CDR1 SGHDT and CDR2 YYEEEE. The length of the CDR3 is 14 residues. J was trimmed by 0 bases and V by 0 bases; bases with no gene match: 0.